The sequence of this T cell receptor beta chain was determined in a study of T cell responses to AZD1222 COVID-19 vaccine. Notes on this clone: Antigen: not known.

Some clones are missing from TCRdb's copy, which holds only in-frame ones; the method was immunoSEQ multiplex PCR. The table records more than 95,000 clones, roughly 90% of them present only once. Study-level findings and limits: Regions 160-218 and 743-854 held dominance among vaccine-associated CD4 TCRs, which spanned spike. In a largely white British group with more females than males, clonal diversity was possibly underestimated.

The CDR3 totals 14 residues. V was cut by 5 bases and J by 7 bases, with 15 bases left in between. CDR1 is PRHDT and CDR2 is FYEKMQ in the germline V gene (reference sequence). The receptor was derived from an adult in good health. The sample here was peripheral blood, taken on day 0 of AZD1222 vaccination. This chain connects TRBV13 to TRBJ2-1; D is possibly TRBD2 (6 bases). As DNA, the CDR3 is TGTGCCAGCAGCCCACAGACTAGGGTTAATGAGCAGTTCTTC. Amino acids: CASSPQTRVNEQFF. The whole variable domain, remainder taken from reference TRBV13 and TRBJ2-1, is AAGVIQSPRHLIKEKRETATLKCYPIPRHDTVYWYQQGPGQDPQFLISFYEKMQSDKGSIPDRFSAQQFSDYHSELNMSSLELGDSALYFCASSPQTRVNEQFFGPGTRLTVL.